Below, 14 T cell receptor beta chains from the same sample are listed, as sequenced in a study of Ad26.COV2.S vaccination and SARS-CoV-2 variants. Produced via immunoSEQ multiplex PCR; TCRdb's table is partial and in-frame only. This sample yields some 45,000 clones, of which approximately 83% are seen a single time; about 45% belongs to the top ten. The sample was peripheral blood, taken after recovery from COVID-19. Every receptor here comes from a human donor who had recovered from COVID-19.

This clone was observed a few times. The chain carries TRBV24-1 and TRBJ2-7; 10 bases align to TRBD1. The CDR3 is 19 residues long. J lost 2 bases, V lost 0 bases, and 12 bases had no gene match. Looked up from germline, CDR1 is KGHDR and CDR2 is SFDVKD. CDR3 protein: CATSDLQIIVGTGAYEQYV. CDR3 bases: TGTGCCACCAGTGATTTGCAAATCATAGTGGGGACAGGGGCCTACGAGCAGTACGTC.

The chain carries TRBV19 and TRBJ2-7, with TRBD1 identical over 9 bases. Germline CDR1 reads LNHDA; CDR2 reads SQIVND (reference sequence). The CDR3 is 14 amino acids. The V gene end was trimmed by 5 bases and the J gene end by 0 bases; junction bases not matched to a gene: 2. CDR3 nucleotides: TGTGCCAGTAGTCCGACAGGGGGCTCCTACGAGCAGTACGTC. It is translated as CASSPTGGSYEQYV.

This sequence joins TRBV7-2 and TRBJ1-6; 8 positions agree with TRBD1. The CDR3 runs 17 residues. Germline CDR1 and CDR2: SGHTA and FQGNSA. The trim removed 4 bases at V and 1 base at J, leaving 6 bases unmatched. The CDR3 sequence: CASSSGQGKSYNSPLHF. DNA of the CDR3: TGTGCCAGCAGCTCAGGACAGGGAAAATCCTATAATTCACCCCTCCACTTT.

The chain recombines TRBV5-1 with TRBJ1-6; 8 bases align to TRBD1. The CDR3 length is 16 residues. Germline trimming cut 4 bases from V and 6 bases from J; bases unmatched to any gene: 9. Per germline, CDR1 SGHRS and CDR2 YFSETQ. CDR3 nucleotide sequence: TGCGCCAGCAGCGGGGGGCTGACAGGGGCTAATTCACCCCTCCACTTT. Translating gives CASSGGLTGANSPLHF.

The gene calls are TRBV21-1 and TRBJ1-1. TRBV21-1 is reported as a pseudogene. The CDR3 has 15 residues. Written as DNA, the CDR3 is TGTGCCAGCAGCGAAAGACCGGGGAATCACACTGAAGCTTTCTTT. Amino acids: CASSERPGNHTEAFF.

CDR3 in amino acids: CASSFLTGEETQYF. CDR3 DNA: TGTGCCAGCAGCTTCCTAACAGGGGAAGAGACCCAGTACTTC. The V call is TRBV7-8, the J call TRBJ2-5; 7 bases map to TRBD1. The ends lost 3 bases at V and 3 bases at J; junction bases unmatched: 4. The CDR3 has 14 residues. CDR1 is SGHVS, CDR2 FQNEAQ, per germline.

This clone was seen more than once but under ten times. The CDR3 spells CASSPRGYTDTQYF. CDR3 in DNA: TGTGCCAGCTCACCACGAGGATACACAGATACGCAGTATTTT. The gene calls are TRBV18 and TRBJ2-3, with D uncertain. The CDR3 is 14 amino acids. Germline CDR1 KGHSH, CDR2 LQKENI. The V and J ends lost 1 base and 2 bases respectively, with 7 bases between them.

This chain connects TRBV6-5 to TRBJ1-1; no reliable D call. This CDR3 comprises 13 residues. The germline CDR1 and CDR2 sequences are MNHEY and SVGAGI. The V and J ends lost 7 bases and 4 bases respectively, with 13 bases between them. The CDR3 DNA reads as TGTGCCAGCATCCCCTCTCCGGGCACTGAAGCTTTCTTT. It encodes CASIPSPGTEAFF.

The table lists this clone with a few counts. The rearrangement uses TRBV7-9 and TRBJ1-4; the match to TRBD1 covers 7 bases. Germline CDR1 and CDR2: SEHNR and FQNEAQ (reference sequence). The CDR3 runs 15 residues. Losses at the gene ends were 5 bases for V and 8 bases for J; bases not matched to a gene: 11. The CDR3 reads CASSPRTGEDEKLFF. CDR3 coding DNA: TGTGCCAGCAGCCCCAGAACAGGGGAAGACGAAAAACTGTTTTTT. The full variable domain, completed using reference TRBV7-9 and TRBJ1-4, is DTGVSQNPRHKITKRGQNVTFRCDPISEHNRLYWYRQTLGQGPEFLTYFQNEAQLEKSRLLSDRFSAERPKGSFSTLEIQRTEQGDSAMYLCASSPRTGEDEKLFFGSGTQLSVL.

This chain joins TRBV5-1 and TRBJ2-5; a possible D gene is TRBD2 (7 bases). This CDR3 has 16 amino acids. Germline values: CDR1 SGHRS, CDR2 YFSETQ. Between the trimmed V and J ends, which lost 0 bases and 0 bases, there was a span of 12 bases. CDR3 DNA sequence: TGCGCCAGCAGCTTGGAAGGAGGGGGGGACCAAGAGACCCAGTACTTC. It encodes CASSLEGGGDQETQYF.

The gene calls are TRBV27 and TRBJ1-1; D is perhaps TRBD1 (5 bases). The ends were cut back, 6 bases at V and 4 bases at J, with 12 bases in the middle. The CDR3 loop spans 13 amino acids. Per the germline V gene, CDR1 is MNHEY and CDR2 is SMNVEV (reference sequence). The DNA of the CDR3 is TGTGCCAGCAGCTCCTGGGGCCTCACTGAAGCTTTCTTT. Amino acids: CASSSWGLTEAFF.

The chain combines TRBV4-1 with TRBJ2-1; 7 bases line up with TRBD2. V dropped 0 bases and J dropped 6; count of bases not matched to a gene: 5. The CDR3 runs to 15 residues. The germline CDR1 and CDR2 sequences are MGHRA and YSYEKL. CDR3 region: CASSQDFSGGNEQFF. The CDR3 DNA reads TGCGCCAGCAGCCAAGATTTCTCGGGGGGCAATGAGCAGTTCTTC.

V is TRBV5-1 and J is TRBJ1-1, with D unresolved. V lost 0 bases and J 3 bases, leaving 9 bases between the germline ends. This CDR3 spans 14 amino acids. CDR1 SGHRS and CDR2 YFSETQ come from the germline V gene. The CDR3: CASSLDSLDTEAFF. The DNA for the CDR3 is TGCGCCAGCAGCTTGGACAGTTTGGACACTGAAGCTTTCTTT.

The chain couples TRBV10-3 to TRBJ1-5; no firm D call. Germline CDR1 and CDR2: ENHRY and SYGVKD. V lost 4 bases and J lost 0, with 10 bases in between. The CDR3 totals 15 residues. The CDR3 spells CAISGGGNSNQPQHF. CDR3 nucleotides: TGTGCCATCAGTGGAGGAGGGAATAGCAATCAGCCCCAGCATTTT.